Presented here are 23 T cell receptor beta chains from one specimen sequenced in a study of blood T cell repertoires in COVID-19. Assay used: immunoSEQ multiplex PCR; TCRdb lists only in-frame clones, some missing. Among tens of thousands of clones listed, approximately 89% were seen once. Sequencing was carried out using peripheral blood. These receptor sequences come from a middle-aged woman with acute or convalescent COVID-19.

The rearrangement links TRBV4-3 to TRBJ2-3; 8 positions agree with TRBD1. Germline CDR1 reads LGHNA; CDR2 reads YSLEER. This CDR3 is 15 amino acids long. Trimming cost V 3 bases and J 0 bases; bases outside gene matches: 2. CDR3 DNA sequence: TGCGCCAGCAGCCAGACAGGGGTCAGCACAGATACGCAGTATTTT. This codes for CASSQTGVSTDTQYF.

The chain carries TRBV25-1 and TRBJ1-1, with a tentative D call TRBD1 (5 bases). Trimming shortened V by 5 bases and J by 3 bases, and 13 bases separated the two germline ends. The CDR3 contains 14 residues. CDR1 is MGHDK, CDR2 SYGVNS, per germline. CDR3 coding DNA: TGTGCCAGCAGTCCGGCGGGGCGCGACACTGAAGCTTTCTTT. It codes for CASSPAGRDTEAFF.

For the CDR3, the DNA is TGTGCCAGCAGCTTTAGTAATAGTGGCTACACCTTC. Translated: CASSFSNSGYTF. This chain connects TRBV7-9 to TRBJ1-2; D is ambiguous. Germline values: CDR1 SEHNR, CDR2 FQNEAQ (reference sequence). V lost 3 bases and J lost 7, with 9 bases in between. This CDR3 region has 12 residues.

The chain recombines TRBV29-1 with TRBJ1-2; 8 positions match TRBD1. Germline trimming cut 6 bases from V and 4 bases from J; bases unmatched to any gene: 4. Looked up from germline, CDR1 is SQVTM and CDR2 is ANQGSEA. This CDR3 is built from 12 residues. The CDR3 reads CSVETGGYGYTF. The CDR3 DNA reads TGCAGCGTAGAAACAGGGGGCTATGGCTACACCTTC.

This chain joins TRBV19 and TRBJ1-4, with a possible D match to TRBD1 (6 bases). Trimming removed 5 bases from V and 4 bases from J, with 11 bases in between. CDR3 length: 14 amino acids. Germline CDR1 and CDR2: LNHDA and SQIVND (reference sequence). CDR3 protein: CASSSGAVNEKLFF. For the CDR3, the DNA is TGTGCCAGTAGTTCAGGGGCCGTTAATGAAAAACTGTTTTTT.

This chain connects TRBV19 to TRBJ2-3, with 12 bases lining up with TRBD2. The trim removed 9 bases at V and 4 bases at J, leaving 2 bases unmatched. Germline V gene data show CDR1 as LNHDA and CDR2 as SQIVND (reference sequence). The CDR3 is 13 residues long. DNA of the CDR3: TGTGCCAGCCGACTAGCGGGAGCAGATACGCAGTATTTT. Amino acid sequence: CASRLAGADTQYF.

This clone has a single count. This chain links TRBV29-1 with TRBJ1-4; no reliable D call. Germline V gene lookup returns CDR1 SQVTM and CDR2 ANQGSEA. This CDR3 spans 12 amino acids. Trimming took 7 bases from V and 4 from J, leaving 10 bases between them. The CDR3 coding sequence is TGCAGCGACTCGGAGGTTAATGAAAAACTGTTTTTT. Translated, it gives CSDSEVNEKLFF.

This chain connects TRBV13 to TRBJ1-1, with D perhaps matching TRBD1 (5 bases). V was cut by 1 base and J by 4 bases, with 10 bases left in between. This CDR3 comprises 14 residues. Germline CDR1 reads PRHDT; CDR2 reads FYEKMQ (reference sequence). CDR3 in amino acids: CASSLEGAGTEAFF. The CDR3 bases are TGTGCCAGCAGCTTAGAAGGGGCAGGCACTGAAGCTTTCTTT. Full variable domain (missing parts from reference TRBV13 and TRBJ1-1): AAGVIQSPRHLIKEKRETATLKCYPIPRHDTVYWYQQGPGQDPQFLISFYEKMQSDKGSIPDRFSAQQFSDYHSELNMSSLELGDSALYFCASSLEGAGTEAFFGQGTRLTVV.

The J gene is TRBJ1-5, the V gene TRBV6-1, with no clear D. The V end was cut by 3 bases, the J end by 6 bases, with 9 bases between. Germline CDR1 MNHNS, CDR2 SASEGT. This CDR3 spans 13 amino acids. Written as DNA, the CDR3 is TGTGCCAGCAGTGACACCCTGAGTCAGCCCCAGCATTTT. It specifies CASSDTLSQPQHF.

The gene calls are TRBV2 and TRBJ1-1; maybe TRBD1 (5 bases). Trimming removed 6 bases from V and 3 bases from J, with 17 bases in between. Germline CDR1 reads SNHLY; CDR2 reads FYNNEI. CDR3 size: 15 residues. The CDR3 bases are TGTGCCAGCAGGGAGACATTGGACACGTACACTGAAGCTTTCTTT. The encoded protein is CASRETLDTYTEAFF. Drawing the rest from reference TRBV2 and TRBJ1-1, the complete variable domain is EPEVTQTPSHQVTQMGQEVILRCVPISNHLYFYWYRQILGQKVEFLVSFYNNEISEKSEIFDDQFSVERPDGSNFTLKIRSTKLEDSAMYFCASRETLDTYTEAFFGQGTRLTVV.

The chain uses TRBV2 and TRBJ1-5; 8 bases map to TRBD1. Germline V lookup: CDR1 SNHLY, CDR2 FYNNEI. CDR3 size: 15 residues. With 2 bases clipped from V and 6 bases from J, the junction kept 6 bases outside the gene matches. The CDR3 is CASSENSGGGQPQHF. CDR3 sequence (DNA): TGTGCCAGCAGTGAAAACTCAGGGGGCGGTCAGCCCCAGCATTTT.

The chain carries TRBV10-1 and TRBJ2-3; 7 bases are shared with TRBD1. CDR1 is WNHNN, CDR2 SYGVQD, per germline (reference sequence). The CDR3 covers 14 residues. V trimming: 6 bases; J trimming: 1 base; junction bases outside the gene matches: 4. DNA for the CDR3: TGCGCCAGCAGCAAGGGACAGCGCACAGATACGCAGTATTTT. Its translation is CASSKGQRTDTQYF.

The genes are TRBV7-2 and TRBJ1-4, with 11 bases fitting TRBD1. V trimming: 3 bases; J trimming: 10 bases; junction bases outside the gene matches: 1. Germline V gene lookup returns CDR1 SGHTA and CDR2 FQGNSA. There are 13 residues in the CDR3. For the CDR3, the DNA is TGTGCCAGCAGCTTTGGGACAGGGGGAAAACTGTTTTTT. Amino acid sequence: CASSFGTGGKLFF.

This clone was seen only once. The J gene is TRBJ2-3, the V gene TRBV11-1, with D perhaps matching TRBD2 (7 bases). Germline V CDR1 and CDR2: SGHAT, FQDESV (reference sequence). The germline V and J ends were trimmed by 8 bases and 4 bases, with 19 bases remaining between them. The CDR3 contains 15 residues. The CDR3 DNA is TGTGCCAGCGGACTAGAGGGACATCAGTCAGATACGCAGTATTTT. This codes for CASGLEGHQSDTQYF.

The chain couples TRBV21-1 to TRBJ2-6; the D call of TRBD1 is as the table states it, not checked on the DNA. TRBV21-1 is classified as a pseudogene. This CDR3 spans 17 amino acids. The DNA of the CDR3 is TGTGCCAGCAGCAAGCACAGACATCTAACTGGGGCCAACGTCCTGACTTTC. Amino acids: CASSKHRHLTGANVLTF.

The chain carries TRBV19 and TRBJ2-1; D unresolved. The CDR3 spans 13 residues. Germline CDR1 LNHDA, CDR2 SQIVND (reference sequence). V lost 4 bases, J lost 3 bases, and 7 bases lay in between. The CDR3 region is CASSNDFYNEQFF. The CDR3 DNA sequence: TGTGCCAGTAGTAACGACTTCTACAATGAGCAGTTCTTC.

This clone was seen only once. CDR3 nucleotide sequence: TGCAGTGCTCGGGCCGGGGCCCAGTACTTC. Its protein product is CSARAGAQYF. V and J are TRBV20-1 and TRBJ2-5, with D perhaps TRBD2 (5 bases). CDR3 length: 10 amino acids. Germline values: CDR1 DFQATT, CDR2 SNEGSKA (reference sequence). Trimming left V 5 bases short and J 9 bases short, with 10 bases between.

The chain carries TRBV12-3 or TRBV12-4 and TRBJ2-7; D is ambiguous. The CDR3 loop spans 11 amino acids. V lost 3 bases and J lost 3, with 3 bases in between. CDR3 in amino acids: CASSFSYEQYF. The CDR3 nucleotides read TGTGCCAGCAGTTTTAGCTACGAGCAGTACTTC.

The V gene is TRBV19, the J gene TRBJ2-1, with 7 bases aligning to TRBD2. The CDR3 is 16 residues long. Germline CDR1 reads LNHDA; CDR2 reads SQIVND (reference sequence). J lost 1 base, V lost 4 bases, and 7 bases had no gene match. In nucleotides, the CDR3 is TGTGCCAGTAGTAAAATGGCTAGCGGTTCCTACAATGAGCAGTTCTTC. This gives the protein CASSKMASGSYNEQFF.

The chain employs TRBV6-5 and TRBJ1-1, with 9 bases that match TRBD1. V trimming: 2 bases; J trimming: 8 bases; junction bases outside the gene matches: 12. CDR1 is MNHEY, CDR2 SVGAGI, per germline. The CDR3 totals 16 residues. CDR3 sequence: CASSYGVGTGKSEAFF. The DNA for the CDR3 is TGTGCCAGCAGTTACGGGGTTGGGACAGGGAAGAGCGAAGCTTTCTTT.

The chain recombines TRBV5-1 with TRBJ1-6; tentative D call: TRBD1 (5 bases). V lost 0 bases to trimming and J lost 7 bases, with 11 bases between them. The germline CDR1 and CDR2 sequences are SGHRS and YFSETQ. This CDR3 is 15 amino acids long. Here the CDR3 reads CASSLATVGNSPLHF. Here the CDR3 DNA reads TGCGCCAGCAGCTTGGCGACAGTTGGAAATTCACCCCTCCACTTT.

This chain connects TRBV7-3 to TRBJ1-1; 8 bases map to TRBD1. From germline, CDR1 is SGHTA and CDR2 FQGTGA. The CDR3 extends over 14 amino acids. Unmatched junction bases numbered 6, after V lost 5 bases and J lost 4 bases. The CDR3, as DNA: TGTGCCAGCAGCGAGGTGGACAGGGCCACTGAAGCTTTCTTT. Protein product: CASSEVDRATEAFF. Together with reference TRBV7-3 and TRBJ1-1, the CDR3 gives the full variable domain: GAGVSQTPSNKVTEKGKYVELRCDPISGHTALYWYRQSLGQGPEFLIYFQGTGAADDSGLPNDRFFAVRPEGSVSTLKIQRTERGDSAVYLCASSEVDRATEAFFGQGTRLTVV.

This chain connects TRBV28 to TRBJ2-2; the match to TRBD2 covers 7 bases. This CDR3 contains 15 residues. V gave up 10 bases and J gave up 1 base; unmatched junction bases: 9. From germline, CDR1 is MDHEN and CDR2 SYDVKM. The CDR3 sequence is CATRIPGGNTGELFF. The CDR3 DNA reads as TGTGCCACCAGGATACCGGGAGGGAACACCGGGGAGCTGTTTTTT.